These 30 T cell receptor beta chains were sequenced from one sample in a study of CD8+ T cells in alopecia areata. Extraction of RNA preceded its reverse transcription into cDNA, which served as the sequencing template. This table comes from immunoSEQ multiplex PCR, and its TCRdb copy is limited to in-frame clones, with some not included. This sample comprises about 270,000 clones, none seen once only. A sort of pooled cutaneous lymph node cells used CD4, CD8alpha, NKG2D, NKG2ACE and other stains. The sequenced sample was CD4+ T cells sorted from a lymph node. These receptors all come from a C3H/HeJ mouse with alopecia areata. The strain's MHC haplotype is H2-k.

This clone has ten or more counts. Genes and germline come from the mouse. The sample holds other DNA sequences that translate to the same CDR3. CDR3 DNA (partial): TGTGCTAGCAGTAGAGTGGGGGGGCGCACCGGG. Residues: CASSRVGGRTG. The whole CDR3 protein is CASSRVGGRTGQLYF. V and J are TRBV17 and TRBJ2-2, with 9 bases identical to TRBD2. Coverage ceases 4 residues before the CDR3 finishes, and the germline J gene fills in the end. Germline trimming cut 1 base from V and 4 bases from J; bases unmatched to any gene: 1. The CDR3 extends over 15 amino acids. The germline V gene encodes CDR1 MNHDT and CDR2 YYDKIL.

Concerning this clone itself: Gene names and germline match the mouse. The read ends 4 residues before the CDR3 terminus; that terminus is restored from the germline J gene. V and J are TRBV16 and TRBJ2-7; 7 positions match TRBD1. The CDR3 consists of 10 residues. Looked up from germline, CDR1 is SGHSA and CDR2 is FRNQAP. CDR3 sequence: CGGQPYEQYF. The sequenced part of the CDR3 DNA is TGTGGGGGACAGCCCTAT.

This clone was seen only a few times. The genes are named according to mouse. The sequenced part of the CDR3 DNA is TGTGCCAGCAGTGATCCTGGGGGGTACTATGCT. It is translated as CASSDPGGYYA. The entire CDR3 sequence reads CASSDPGGYYAEQFF. V and J are TRBV13-1 and TRBJ2-1, with 8 bases identical to TRBD2. Read coverage stops 4 residues before the CDR3 terminus; the germline J gene supplies the remainder. This CDR3 has 15 residues. The germline gives CDR1 NSHNY, CDR2 SYGAGN. The J segment lost 2 bases and the V segment lost 1 base, leaving 2 bases of the junction unmatched.

With respect to this clone: Germline and genes: mouse. The read ends 4 residues before the CDR3 terminus; that terminus is restored from the germline J gene. The chain has TRBV1 and TRBJ2-5, with 14 bases aligning to TRBD2. Germline assignment: CDR1 NSQYPW and CDR2 LRSPGD (reference sequence). This CDR3 comprises 15 residues. The CDR3 spells CTCSGGTGGADTQYF. The sequenced part of the CDR3 DNA is TGCACCTGCAGTGGAGGGACTGGGGGGGCGGAC.

As regards this clone: Genes here carry mouse names. The read ends 4 residues before the CDR3 terminus; that terminus is restored from the germline J gene. The chain carries TRBV1 and TRBJ2-7, with TRBD2 matching 9 bases. CDR1 and CDR2 from the germline V gene are NSQYPW and LRSPGD (reference sequence). This CDR3 is built from 15 residues. The V and J ends lost 2 bases and 0 bases, in that order; junction bases with no gene match: 2. The DNA read from the CDR3 is TGCACCTGCAGTGCACCCTGGGGGGGCTCCTAT. The encoded protein is CTCSAPWGGSY. From start to end, the CDR3 is CTCSAPWGGSYEQYF.

This clone was found a few times. Mouse germline and gene names are used. The CDR3 end falls 4 residues outside the read, so it is completed with the germline J gene. The chain employs TRBV2 and TRBJ2-2; possibly TRBD2 for D (6 bases). From germline, CDR1 is LGHNA and CDR2 YSYQKL. Trimming shortened V by 3 bases and J by 5 bases, and 13 bases separated the two germline ends. The CDR3 loop spans 15 amino acids. CDR3 sequence: CASSHMGEGTGQLYF. CDR3 bases read: TGTGCCAGCAGCCATATGGGGGAGGGTACCGGG.

This clone showed up just a few times. All gene names here are mouse names. The read halts 4 residues ahead of the CDR3 end, with the missing end drawn from the germline J gene. The chain combines TRBV29 with TRBJ2-2; tentatively, D is TRBD1 (6 bases). Germline CDR1 and CDR2: MSHET and SYDVDS. This CDR3 contains 15 residues. Between the trimmed V and J ends, which lost 4 bases and 3 bases, there was a span of 12 bases. CDR3 loop: CASSSQGRDTGQLYF. The DNA read from the CDR3 is TGTGCTAGCAGTTCCCAGGGGAGGGACACCGGG.

The sample holds a few counts of this clone. The gene symbols are mouse symbols. The read comes to an end 4 residues before the CDR3 does, leaving the germline J gene to fill in the end. At the DNA level, this CDR3 is encoded by other sequences in the same sample as well. The V gene is TRBV13-2, the J gene TRBJ2-2; D gene unclear. The CDR3 extends over 13 amino acids. V lost 1 base and J 2 bases, leaving 3 bases between the germline ends. Germline V CDR1 and CDR2: NNHNN, SYGAGS (reference sequence). CDR3 DNA (partial): TGTGCCAGCGGTGATTGGAACACCGGG. Translating gives CASGDWNTG. The CDR3 in full is CASGDWNTGQLYF.

A few counts support this clone. The listed genes are named as in mouse. The observed sequence ends 4 residues before the CDR3 terminus, with the missing tail filled in from the germline J gene. The chain employs TRBV19 and TRBJ2-1; no definite D call. CDR3 length: 12 residues. The germline CDR1 and CDR2 sequences are FNHDT and SITEND (reference sequence). This CDR3 is CASSIGEAEQFF. The CDR3 DNA, read in part, is TGTGCCAGCAGTATAGGTGAGGCT.

This clone was picked up a small number of times. Gene labels here are mouse ones. Read coverage stops 4 residues before the CDR3 terminus; the germline J gene supplies the remainder. The V gene is TRBV5, the J gene TRBJ1-2; 7 nucleotides line up with TRBD1. CDR1 and CDR2 from the germline V gene are LGHNA and YNLKQL (reference sequence). V was pared by 3 bases and J by 3 bases, with 1 base of the junction left unmatched. CDR3 length: 13 residues. Partial CDR3 DNA: TGTGCCAGCAGCCATACAGGGGACTCC. It yields the protein CASSHTGDS. In full, the CDR3 is CASSHTGDSDYTF.

Comment on this clone: Each gene name is a mouse one. Read coverage stops 4 residues before the CDR3 terminus; the germline J gene supplies the remainder. The V and J genes are TRBV13-2 and TRBJ1-2, with a possible D match to TRBD1 (5 bases). This CDR3 has 15 residues. Trimming stripped 3 bases from V and 0 bases from J, with 12 bases between. The germline gives CDR1 NNHNN, CDR2 SYGAGS (reference sequence). The CDR3: CASGGPQGPNSDYTF. CDR3 DNA (partial): TGTGCCAGCGGTGGCCCTCAGGGTCCAAACTCC.

This clone was detected only a few times. Mouse gene names and germline throughout. The read ends 4 residues shy of where the CDR3 ends; the end is completed using the germline J gene. V is TRBV13-1 and J is TRBJ2-4; tentative D call: TRBD1 (7 bases). The V end lost 0 bases, the J end lost 2 bases, and 10 bases lay between the germline ends. Germline V CDR1 and CDR2: NSHNY, SYGAGN. CDR3 length: 15 amino acids. The covered CDR3 bases are TGTGCCAGCAGTGATGCAGGGGGGTTTCAAAAC. As protein: CASSDAGGFQN. In full, the CDR3 reads CASSDAGGFQNTLYF.

There are a few counts of this clone. All gene names here are mouse names. Read coverage stops 4 residues before the CDR3 terminus; the germline J gene supplies the remainder. This CDR3 is also generated by other DNA sequences in the sample. The chain employs TRBV13-1 and TRBJ1-1; D gene ambiguous. Germline assignment: CDR1 NSHNY and CDR2 SYGAGN. The CDR3 covers 11 residues. The CDR3 sequence is CASSDRTEVFF. Partial CDR3 DNA: TGTGCCAGCAGTGACAGAACA.

For this clone: Gene names refer to mouse genes. The read is 4 residues too short to cover the CDR3 end, so that end is filled in from the germline J gene. Additional DNA sequences in this sample encode the identical CDR3. V usage is TRBV13-2 and J usage is TRBJ2-3; the match to TRBD1 covers 9 bases. Germline lookup yields CDR1 NNHNN and CDR2 SYGAGS (reference sequence). V lost 1 base to trimming and J lost 0 bases; unmatched junction nucleotides: 3. CDR3 length: 16 residues. CDR3 sequence: CASGDPGQGSAETLYF. CDR3 DNA, as far as it was read: TGTGCCAGCGGTGATCCGGGACAGGGTAGTGCAGAA.

This clone showed up just a few times. The gene symbols are mouse symbols. The DNA ends 4 residues before the CDR3 does, and the rest of the CDR3 is filled in from the germline J gene. Other DNA sequences in this specimen translate into the identical CDR3. The chain has TRBV13-1 and TRBJ2-1; 7 bases line up with TRBD2. The CDR3 is made up of 14 amino acids. Germline V CDR1 and CDR2: NSHNY, SYGAGN. Trimming removed 0 bases from V and 4 bases from J; junction bases left unmatched: 1. The part of the CDR3 DNA that was read is TGTGCCAGCAGTGATGTTGGGGGGTATGCT. It codes for CASSDVGGYA. In full, the CDR3 is CASSDVGGYAEQFF.

This clone came up a few times. Gene and germline names: mouse. The read falls 3 residues short of the CDR3 end, and the missing part is taken from the germline J gene. The chain has TRBV13-1 and TRBJ1-6, with D perhaps matching TRBD1 (6 bases). TRBJ1-6 is an ORF for which the function is uncertain. The CDR3 runs 12 residues. Germline assignment: CDR1 NSHNY and CDR2 SYGAGN. Trimming took 7 bases from V and 7 from J, leaving 9 bases between them. The CDR3 bases that were read are TGTGCCAGCCAGGGACAAAATTCGCCC. As protein: CASQGQNSP. The complete CDR3 protein is CASQGQNSPLYF.

Note on this clone: The germline and genes are mouse ones. The CDR3 end lies 4 residues beyond the end of the read and is filled in from the germline J gene. Other DNA sequences within the sample encode an identical CDR3. This chain connects TRBV19 to TRBJ2-1, with TRBD2 matching over 11 bases. CDR3 length equals 16 residues. V trimming: 2 bases; J trimming: 1 base; junction bases outside the gene matches: 2. Germline V gene data show CDR1 as FNHDT and CDR2 as SITEND (reference sequence). The CDR3 DNA, read in part, is TGTGCCAGCAGTATCCGGGACTGGGGGAACTATGCT. Residues: CASSIRDWGNYA. The whole CDR3 reads CASSIRDWGNYAEQFF.

This clone was picked up a small number of times. Gene labels here are mouse ones. CDR3 bases read: TGTGCCAGCGGTGATGGCCAGGGCAAGAACACA. Encoded protein: CASGDGQGKNT. The CDR3 in its entirety is CASGDGQGKNTEVFF. This chain uses TRBV13-2 with TRBJ1-1, with a tentative D call TRBD1 (5 bases). The CDR3 end is not reached by the read, which stops 4 residues before it; the germline J gene fills it in. V was trimmed by 0 bases and J by 0 bases, leaving 9 bases between them. The CDR3 has 15 amino acids. The germline V gene has CDR1 NNHNN and CDR2 SYGAGS (reference sequence).

This clone showed up just a few times. Gene labels here are mouse ones. The DNA ends 4 residues before the CDR3 does, and the rest of the CDR3 is filled in from the germline J gene. The chain carries TRBV13-1 and TRBJ2-7; 11 bases align to TRBD2. CDR1 is NSHNY, CDR2 SYGAGN, per germline. This CDR3 has 14 amino acids. The sequenced part of the CDR3 DNA is TGTGCCAGCAGTGAGGGACTGGGGGAATAT. It translates to CASSEGLGEY. The entire CDR3 protein reads CASSEGLGEYEQYF.

In its sample, this clone was seen a few times. Germline and genes: mouse. Sequencing ends 4 residues short of the CDR3 end; the germline J gene provides the rest. This CDR3 is also generated by other DNA sequences in the sample. This rearrangement joins TRBV19 to TRBJ2-1; 8 nucleotides align to TRBD1. CDR3 length: 14 residues. CDR1 is FNHDT and CDR2 is SITEND in the germline V gene (reference sequence). V lost 3 bases and J lost 3; bases outside the gene matches: 2. The chain's CDR3 is CASSTGGGYAEQFF. The DNA read from the CDR3 is TGTGCCAGCAGTACAGGGGGCGGCTATGCT.

This clone was seen more than once but under ten times. Any gene name here is a mouse gene name. Sequencing ends 3 residues short of the CDR3 end; the germline J gene provides the rest. This chain connects TRBV3 to TRBJ1-6, with D possibly matching TRBD1 (5 bases). TRBJ1-6 belongs to the ORF category, with a function that is uncertain. Trimming cost V 1 base and J 1 base, with 8 bases left between them. Germline V gene sequence: CDR1 SNHLY, CDR2 FYNGKV (reference sequence). The CDR3 contains 16 residues. The sequenced CDR3 bases are TGTGCCAGCAGCTTAGAGTCAGGGTCCTATAATTCGCCC. Its protein is CASSLESGSYNSP. The entire CDR3 sequence reads CASSLESGSYNSPLYF.

This clone was seen a few times. Here the gene names and germline are mouse. The missing CDR3 end, 4 residues past where the read stops, is filled in from the germline J gene. The J gene is TRBJ1-2, the V gene TRBV13-3; tentative D call: TRBD1 (5 bases). Trimming shortened V by 3 bases and J by 2 bases, and 11 bases separated the two germline ends. The CDR3 has 14 amino acids. Germline V gene data show CDR1 as NNHDY and CDR2 as SYVADS. CDR3 protein: CASSAAGGNSDYTF. The DNA read from the CDR3 is TGTGCCAGCAGTGCAGCGGGGGGGAACTCC.

About this clone: All gene names here are mouse names. The CDR3 is cut off 4 residues early in the read; its end comes from the germline J gene. The chain uses TRBV19 and TRBJ2-7; D unresolved. CDR1 is FNHDT and CDR2 is SITEND in the germline V gene (reference sequence). The CDR3 length is 12 residues. V dropped 5 bases and J dropped 0 bases, with 6 bases sitting between them. This CDR3 reads CASRQDSYEQYF. The covered CDR3 bases are TGTGCCAGCAGACAAGACTCCTAT.

This clone was picked up a small number of times. Gene names are mouse gene names. The read finishes 4 residues shy of the CDR3 end, and the germline J gene is used to complete it. This chain connects TRBV1 to TRBJ1-2; D perhaps matches TRBD1 (5 bases). CDR1 is NSQYPW and CDR2 is LRSPGD in the germline V gene (reference sequence). Between the trimmed V and J ends, which lost 3 bases and 0 bases, there was a span of 8 bases. This CDR3 is 14 amino acids long. The chain's CDR3 is CTCSARQPNSDYTF. The sequenced part of the CDR3 DNA is TGCACCTGCAGTGCTCGACAGCCAAACTCC.

In its sample, this clone was seen a few times. Genes and germline are mouse. Read sequence stops 4 residues before the CDR3 end, and the germline J gene provides the missing end. The V call is TRBV13-2, the J call TRBJ2-1, with 11 positions matching TRBD2. The CDR3 consists of 15 residues. The ends lost 4 bases at V and 1 base at J; junction bases unmatched: 1. Per germline, CDR1 NNHNN and CDR2 SYGAGS (reference sequence). Here the CDR3 reads CASGRTGGNYAEQFF. The CDR3 DNA, read in part, is TGTGCCAGCGGTCGGACTGGGGGGAACTATGCT.

Of note for this clone: Gene names are mouse gene names. The read gets to within 4 residues of the CDR3 end, and the germline J gene fills in the rest. The chain links TRBV31 to TRBJ1-2, with D tentatively TRBD1 (6 bases). The CDR3 has 13 residues. Germline V gene data show CDR1 as GKSSPN and CDR2 as SITVG. The V and J ends lost 6 bases and 0 bases respectively, with 11 bases between them. CDR3 bases read: TGTGCCTGTCCGGGACACACAAACTCC. Translation gives CACPGHTNS. The entire CDR3 sequence reads CACPGHTNSDYTF. The variable domain in full, with the rest retrieved from reference TRBV31 and TRBJ1-2, is AQTIHQWPVAEIKAVGSPLSLGCTIKGKSSPNLYWYWQATGGTLQQLFYSITVGQVESVVQLNLSASRPKDDQFILSTEKLLLSHSGFYLCACPGHTNSDYTFGSGTRLLVI.

Of note for this clone: Mouse names are used for the genes. Coverage ceases 4 residues before the CDR3 finishes, and the germline J gene fills in the end. Other nucleotide sequences from this sample produce the same CDR3. The chain is built from TRBV13-1 and TRBJ2-1; 7 bases match TRBD1. Germline V gene lookup returns CDR1 NSHNY and CDR2 SYGAGN. J was trimmed by 0 bases and V by 4 bases; bases with no gene match: 1. This CDR3 spans 14 amino acids. The CDR3: CASSRDSNYAEQFF. Partial CDR3 DNA: TGTGCCAGCAGTAGGGACAGTAACTATGCT.

The sample holds a few counts of this clone. Gene names are mouse gene names. Read coverage stops 4 residues before the CDR3 terminus; the germline J gene supplies the remainder. Other nucleotide sequences from this sample produce the same CDR3. This chain joins TRBV19 and TRBJ2-2; 7 positions agree with TRBD1. CDR1 FNHDT and CDR2 SITEND come from the germline V gene (reference sequence). With 0 bases clipped from V and 0 bases from J, the junction kept 2 bases outside the gene matches. The CDR3 consists of 16 residues. The CDR3 bases that were read are TGTGCCAGCAGTATAGGAGGGACAGCAAACACCGGG. Amino acids: CASSIGGTANTG. The full-length CDR3 reads as CASSIGGTANTGQLYF.

A remark on this clone: Gene names are the mouse ones. The CDR3 end lies 4 residues beyond the end of the read and is filled in from the germline J gene. The rearrangement links TRBV13-3 to TRBJ2-3, with 11 nucleotides matching TRBD2. The CDR3 runs 16 residues. Germline V gene sequence: CDR1 NNHDY, CDR2 SYVADS. The junction had 4 bases not matched to a gene; V was cut back by 1 base and J by 3 bases. CDR3 region: CASSDWTGGSAETLYF. The sequenced CDR3 bases are TGTGCCAGCAGTGATTGGACTGGGGGGTCGGCAGAA.

To note about this clone: Gene names and germline refer to mouse. The read finishes 4 residues shy of the CDR3 end, and the germline J gene is used to complete it. The chain has TRBV1 and TRBJ1-2, with a possible D match to TRBD1 (6 bases). Germline V lookup: CDR1 NSQYPW, CDR2 LRSPGD (reference sequence). V lost 3 bases and J 2 bases, leaving 13 bases between the germline ends. The CDR3 is 15 amino acids. Partial CDR3 DNA: TGCACCTGCAGTGCCTCTCCCACAGGGAACTCC. This sequence encodes CTCSASPTGNS. The full CDR3 reads CTCSASPTGNSDYTF.